This passage covers 11 T cell receptor beta chains from one sample sequenced in a study of T cell responses to AZD1222 COVID-19 vaccine. The table came from immunoSEQ multiplex PCR; TCRdb's copy has only in-frame clones and leaves some out. The sample yields about 92,000 clones, just over 90% seen once. This material consisted of peripheral blood, taken on day 0 of AZD1222 vaccination. These receptors were obtained from an adult in good health.

The chain employs TRBV6-2 or TRBV6-3 and TRBJ2-7; tentative D call: TRBD2 (5 bases). This CDR3 has 13 amino acids. Trimming shortened V by 5 bases and J by 4 bases, and 12 bases separated the two germline ends. Germline loops: CDR1 MNHEY, CDR2 SVGEGT. The CDR3 sequence: CASSPQLVYEQYF. The CDR3 DNA reads TGTGCCAGCAGTCCCCAACTAGTTTACGAGCAGTACTTC.

The rearrangement uses TRBV19 and TRBJ1-3, with a weak D call TRBD1 (6 bases). In germline, CDR1 is LNHDA, CDR2 SQIVND (reference sequence). The CDR3 extends over 16 amino acids. With 5 bases removed from V and 0 bases from J, the gap between germline ends came to 14 bases. The CDR3 nucleotides are TGTGCCAGTAGTCAAGGACAGTTATTCTCTGGAAACACCATATATTTT. It yields the protein CASSQGQLFSGNTIYF.

This chain links TRBV6-5 with TRBJ1-1, with no clear D. Trimming left V 4 bases short and J 0 bases short, with 12 bases between. Germline V CDR1 and CDR2: MNHEY, SVGAGI. CDR3 length: 15 residues. This chain's CDR3 is CASSSPILMNTEAFF. As DNA, the CDR3 is TGTGCCAGCAGTTCCCCAATACTTATGAACACTGAAGCTTTCTTT.

The rearrangement uses TRBV6-2 or TRBV6-3 and TRBJ2-7; 10 bases match TRBD1. Germline lookup yields CDR1 MNHEY and CDR2 SVGEGT. J gave up 2 bases and V 5 bases, and 9 bases lay outside the gene matches. This CDR3 region has 16 residues. CDR3 sequence (DNA): TGTGCCAGCAGTCCCCACTCCGGGACAGGGGCCTACGAGCAGTACTTC. As protein: CASSPHSGTGAYEQYF.

The J gene is TRBJ1-2, the V gene TRBV28; no clear D. Trimming shortened V by 3 bases and J by 2 bases, and 7 bases separated the two germline ends. The germline V gene encodes CDR1 MDHEN and CDR2 SYDVKM. CDR3 size: 13 residues. The CDR3 bases are TGTGCCAGCAGTTTGGGCCAGAACTATGGCTACACCTTC. It encodes CASSLGQNYGYTF.

The chain combines TRBV7-8 with TRBJ2-3, with TRBD2 identical over 8 bases. The CDR3 has 14 residues. Germline V gives CDR1 SGHVS, CDR2 FQNEAQ. V was clipped by 4 bases and J by 4 bases; unmatched bases: 4. The CDR3 sequence is CASSSSGGADTQYF. For the CDR3, the DNA is TGTGCCAGCAGCTCGAGCGGGGGTGCAGATACGCAGTATTTT. The whole variable domain, filled in from reference TRBV7-8 and TRBJ2-3, reads GAGVSQSPRYKVAKRGQDVALRCDPISGHVSLFWYQQALGQGPEFLTYFQNEAQLDKSGLPSDRFFAERPEGSVSTLKIQRTQQEDSAVYLCASSSSGGADTQYFGPGTRLTVL.

V gene TRBV12-2 combines with J gene TRBJ2-1; the listed D gene, TRBD2, was not tested against the DNA. TRBV12-2 represents a pseudogene. The CDR3 spans 16 residues. CDR3 coding DNA: TGTGCAAGTCGCCCACTAGCGGGGGAGACCTACAATGAGCAGTTCTTC. Its translation is CASRPLAGETYNEQFF.

This chain connects TRBV4-1 to TRBJ2-5; no definite D call. Germline CDR1 MGHRA, CDR2 YSYEKL. The CDR3 extends over 15 amino acids. V shed 1 base and J shed 0 bases, with 9 bases lying between them. CDR3 sequence reads: CASSQARTYQETQYF. CDR3 nucleotide sequence: TGCGCCAGCAGCCAAGCTAGAACCTACCAAGAGACCCAGTACTTC.

The chain has TRBV5-1 and TRBJ2-6, with a weak D call TRBD2 (5 bases). The CDR3 runs 14 residues. V was cut by 6 bases and J by 4 bases, with 11 bases left in between. Germline V gene lookup returns CDR1 SGHRS and CDR2 YFSETQ. CDR3 sequence reads: CASTTTGGANVLTF. CDR3 nucleotides: TGCGCCAGCACCACAACGGGAGGGGCCAACGTCCTGACTTTC.

The chain's CDR3 is CAAGVLKDTQYF. Written as DNA, the CDR3 is TGTGCCGCCGGGGTTTTAAAAGATACGCAGTATTTT. The V call is TRBV5-4, the J call TRBJ2-3; possible D gene TRBD2, 5 bases. CDR3 length: 12 amino acids. In germline, CDR1 is SGHNT, CDR2 YYREEE (reference sequence). Trimming left V 10 bases short and J 5 bases short, with 14 bases between.

The chain links TRBV30 to TRBJ2-7; possible D gene TRBD2, 6 bases. The germline V and J ends were trimmed by 2 bases and 2 bases, with 10 bases remaining between them. CDR3 length: 13 residues. Germline V gives CDR1 GTSNPN, CDR2 SVGIG (reference sequence). In DNA form, the CDR3 reads TGTGCCTGGAGTTTCCCGGGAGCCTACGAGCAGTACTTC. Translated, it gives CAWSFPGAYEQYF.